A single TCR beta chain is shown here with its context. Its antigen is still unknown. The V end lost 5 bases, the J end lost 3 bases, and 17 bases lay between the germline ends. This CDR3 is 15 amino acids long. Germline loops: CDR1 SGHDT, CDR2 YYEEEE. The entry originates in a study of graft-versus-host responses after intestinal transplantation. Clones were sequenced by immunoSEQ multiplex PCR, and TCRdb holds only the in-frame ones, with some missing. The sample has tens of thousands of clones; around 93% are singletons. V usage is TRBV5-6 and J usage is TRBJ1-1, with a tentative D call TRBD1 (5 bases). The TCR originated in a human donor who was the organ donor for an intestinal transplant. The specimen comprised unstimulated CD4+ T cells sorted from spleen or lymph node cells, sampled before transplant. In DNA, the CDR3 is TGTGCCAGCAGAGAGTGGGGACGGACGTACACTGAAGCTTTCTTT. Protein: CASREWGRTYTEAFF.